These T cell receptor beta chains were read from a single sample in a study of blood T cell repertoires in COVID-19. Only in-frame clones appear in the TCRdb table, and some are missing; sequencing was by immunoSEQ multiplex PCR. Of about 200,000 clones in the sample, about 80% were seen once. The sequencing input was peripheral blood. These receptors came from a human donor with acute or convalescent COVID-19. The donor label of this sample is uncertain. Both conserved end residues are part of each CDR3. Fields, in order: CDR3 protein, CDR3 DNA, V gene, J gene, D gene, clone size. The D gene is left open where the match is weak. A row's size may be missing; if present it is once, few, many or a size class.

CDR3aa: CASSRQGTQETQYF
CDR3nt: TGTGCCAGCTCACGACAGGGAACCCAGGAGACCCAGTACTTC
v_gene: TRBV18
j_gene: TRBJ2-5
d_gene: TRBD1
abundance: -

CDR3aa: CASSSKRGSGNTIYF
CDR3nt: TGTGCCAGCAGTTCTAAAAGGGGCTCTGGAAACACCATATATTTT
v_gene: TRBV28
j_gene: TRBJ1-3
d_gene: -
abundance: -

CDR3aa: CASSQPRETQYF
CDR3nt: TGTGCCAGCAGCCAACCGAGGGAGACCCAGTACTTC
v_gene: TRBV7-2
j_gene: TRBJ2-5
d_gene: -
abundance: few

CDR3aa: CASSAVGQGTDTQYF
CDR3nt: TGTGCCAGCAGCGCCGTAGGGCAGGGGACAGATACGCAGTATTTT
v_gene: TRBV5-4
j_gene: TRBJ2-3
d_gene: -
abundance: -

CDR3aa: CASSDRGGRQPQHF
CDR3nt: TGTGCCAGTAGCGACCGAGGGGGCCGTCAGCCCCAGCATTTT
v_gene: TRBV19
j_gene: TRBJ1-5
d_gene: TRBD1
abundance: -

CDR3aa: CASSLAEEYGYTF
CDR3nt: TGTGCCAGCAGTCTGGCAGAGGAATATGGCTACACCTTC
v_gene: TRBV2
j_gene: TRBJ1-2
d_gene: -
abundance: -

CDR3aa: CASSLAGSLSYNEQFF
CDR3nt: TGTGCCAGCAGCTTGGCGGGAAGCCTCTCCTACAATGAGCAGTTCTTC
v_gene: TRBV7-6
j_gene: TRBJ2-1
d_gene: -
abundance: -

CDR3aa: CASSSSRGTEAFF
CDR3nt: TGTGCCAGCAGTTCCTCCCGGGGCACTGAAGCTTTCTTT
v_gene: TRBV2
j_gene: TRBJ1-1
d_gene: -
abundance: few

CDR3aa: CASSEQGARTEAFF
CDR3nt: TGTGCCAGCAGCGAACAGGGGGCGCGAACTGAAGCTTTCTTT
v_gene: TRBV28
j_gene: TRBJ1-1
d_gene: TRBD1
abundance: -

CDR3aa: CSAGQGARAGELFF
CDR3nt: TGCAGCGCCGGACAGGGGGCAAGGGCCGGGGAGCTGTTTTTT
v_gene: TRBV29-1
j_gene: TRBJ2-2
d_gene: TRBD1
abundance: -

CDR3aa: CASSSWLEEPQHF
CDR3nt: TGTGCCAGCAGTTCGTGGTTGGAGGAGCCCCAGCATTTT
v_gene: TRBV6-5
j_gene: TRBJ1-5
d_gene: -
abundance: -

CDR3aa: CASSSGYSGNTIYF
CDR3nt: TGTGCCAGCAGTTCAGGGTACTCTGGAAACACCATATATTTT
v_gene: TRBV7-2
j_gene: TRBJ1-3
d_gene: -
abundance: -

CDR3aa: CASNERGETQYF
CDR3nt: TGTGCCAGCAACGAGAGGGGGGAGACCCAGTACTTC
v_gene: TRBV11-1
j_gene: TRBJ2-5
d_gene: -
abundance: -

CDR3aa: CASRLQGFGNQPQHF
CDR3nt: TGTGCCAGCAGGTTACAGGGGTTCGGCAATCAGCCCCAGCATTTT
v_gene: TRBV6-5
j_gene: TRBJ1-5
d_gene: TRBD1
abundance: -

CDR3aa: CASRHPPGNTEAFF
CDR3nt: TGTGCCAGTAGGCACCCACCAGGGAACACTGAAGCTTTCTTT
v_gene: TRBV19
j_gene: TRBJ1-1
d_gene: -
abundance: -

CDR3aa: CASSQDRRERSQETQYF
CDR3nt: TGTGCCAGCAGCCAAGATAGAAGGGAGAGAAGCCAAGAGACCCAGTACTTC
v_gene: TRBV3-1/TRBV3-2
j_gene: TRBJ2-5
d_gene: -
abundance: -

CDR3aa: CASSPPGHPNYGYTF
CDR3nt: TGTGCCAGCAGTCCCCCGGGACACCCCAACTATGGCTACACCTTC
v_gene: TRBV27
j_gene: TRBJ1-2
d_gene: -
abundance: -

CDR3aa: CASSYDRDTQYF
CDR3nt: TGCGCCAGCAGCTACGACAGGGATACGCAGTATTTT
v_gene: TRBV5-1
j_gene: TRBJ2-3
d_gene: -
abundance: -

CDR3aa: CASSRPQTGREAFF
CDR3nt: TGTGCCAGCAGTCGACCCCAGACAGGGAGAGAAGCTTTCTTT
v_gene: TRBV6-2/TRBV6-3
j_gene: TRBJ1-1
d_gene: TRBD1
abundance: -

CDR3aa: CASSPGVTANSYEQYF
CDR3nt: TGCGCCAGCAGCCCTGGGGTGACAGCCAACTCCTACGAGCAGTACTTC
v_gene: TRBV4-1
j_gene: TRBJ2-7
d_gene: -
abundance: few

CDR3aa: CASSLNSEVWTGRSGANVLTF
CDR3nt: TGTGCCAGCAGTTTGAACTCGGAAGTGTGGACAGGGAGGTCTGGGGCCAACGTCCTGACTTTC
v_gene: TRBV27
j_gene: TRBJ2-6
d_gene: TRBD1
abundance: -

CDR3aa: CASTRGLAGLREQFF
CDR3nt: TGTGCCAGCACCCGAGGGCTAGCGGGATTACGGGAGCAGTTCTTC
v_gene: TRBV6-5
j_gene: TRBJ2-1
d_gene: TRBD2
abundance: -

CDR3aa: CASSRDRVGEKLFF
CDR3nt: TGTGCCAGTAGCCGGGACAGGGTAGGAGAAAAACTGTTTTTT
v_gene: TRBV7-2
j_gene: TRBJ1-4
d_gene: TRBD1
abundance: -

CDR3aa: CASSQRRGTNTGELFF
CDR3nt: TGCGCCAGCAGCCAACGAAGAGGGACGAACACCGGGGAGCTGTTTTTT
v_gene: TRBV4-1
j_gene: TRBJ2-2
d_gene: -
abundance: -

CDR3aa: CASRQDTEAFF
CDR3nt: TGTGCCAGCAGACAGGACACTGAAGCTTTCTTT
v_gene: TRBV3-1/TRBV3-2
j_gene: TRBJ1-1
d_gene: -
abundance: -

CDR3aa: CASSTGTGIGYGYTF
CDR3nt: TGTGCCAGTAGCACCGGGACAGGGATCGGATATGGCTACACCTTC
v_gene: TRBV19
j_gene: TRBJ1-2
d_gene: TRBD1
abundance: -

CDR3aa: CASSFSPGVETQYF
CDR3nt: TGTGCCAGCAGCTTCTCCCCGGGGGTTGAGACCCAGTACTTC
v_gene: TRBV7-8
j_gene: TRBJ2-5
d_gene: -
abundance: many

CDR3aa: CASSIRLAGEAGANVLTF
CDR3nt: TGTGCCAGTAGTATACGGCTAGCGGGAGAGGCTGGGGCCAACGTCCTGACTTTC
v_gene: TRBV19
j_gene: TRBJ2-6
d_gene: TRBD2
abundance: -

CDR3aa: CASSFDRVSGNTIYF
CDR3nt: TGCGCCAGCAGCTTTGACAGGGTCTCTGGAAACACCATATATTTT
v_gene: TRBV5-1
j_gene: TRBJ1-3
d_gene: TRBD1
abundance: -

CDR3aa: CASISSGQGGQETQYF
CDR3nt: TGCGCCAGCATCTCCAGTGGACAGGGAGGGCAAGAGACCCAGTACTTC
v_gene: TRBV23-1
j_gene: TRBJ2-5
d_gene: -
abundance: -

CDR3aa: CASSLGAGGYGYTF
CDR3nt: TGTGCCAGCAGTTTAGGGGCGGGGGGCTATGGCTACACCTTC
v_gene: TRBV27
j_gene: TRBJ1-2
d_gene: -
abundance: -

CDR3aa: CASSLQYTEAFF
CDR3nt: TGTGCCAGCAGTTTGCAGTACACTGAAGCTTTCTTT
v_gene: TRBV28
j_gene: TRBJ1-1
d_gene: -
abundance: -

CDR3aa: CAIGASSYNEQFF
CDR3nt: TGTGCCATCGGGGCTAGCTCCTACAATGAGCAGTTCTTC
v_gene: TRBV10-3
j_gene: TRBJ2-1
d_gene: -
abundance: -

CDR3aa: CASSLEGTTGGNEQFF
CDR3nt: TGTGCCAGCAGCTTAGAGGGGACCACGGGGGGCAATGAGCAGTTCTTC
v_gene: TRBV11-1
j_gene: TRBJ2-1
d_gene: TRBD2
abundance: -

CDR3aa: CATSDVAGGGYNEQFF
CDR3nt: TGTGCCACCAGTGATGTGGCGGGAGGCGGTTACAATGAGCAGTTCTTC
v_gene: TRBV24-1
j_gene: TRBJ2-1
d_gene: TRBD2
abundance: few

CDR3aa: CASSLPSGTHTGELFF
CDR3nt: TGTGCCAGCAGCCTGCCCTCCGGGACTCACACCGGGGAGCTGTTTTTT
v_gene: TRBV7-9
j_gene: TRBJ2-2
d_gene: -
abundance: -

CDR3aa: CASSRDRNSYEQYF
CDR3nt: TGTGCCAGCTCCCGGGACAGGAATTCCTACGAGCAGTACTTC
v_gene: TRBV18
j_gene: TRBJ2-7
d_gene: TRBD1
abundance: -

CDR3aa: CASSSLARRAQYF
CDR3nt: TGTGCCAGCAGTTCGTTGGCCCGACGGGCCCAGTACTTC
v_gene: TRBV13
j_gene: TRBJ2-5
d_gene: -
abundance: -

CDR3aa: CASSLASGGNTEAFF
CDR3nt: TGTGCCAGCAGCTTAGCTTCAGGGGGTAACACTGAAGCTTTCTTT
v_gene: TRBV11-2
j_gene: TRBJ1-1
d_gene: TRBD1
abundance: -

CDR3aa: CASSPWTSGSWNEQFF
CDR3nt: TGCGCCAGCAGCCCCTGGACTAGCGGGAGTTGGAATGAGCAGTTCTTC
v_gene: TRBV5-1
j_gene: TRBJ2-1
d_gene: TRBD2
abundance: -

CDR3aa: CATSRGQGNYGYTF
CDR3nt: TGTGCCACCAGCAGAGGACAGGGTAACTATGGCTACACCTTC
v_gene: TRBV15
j_gene: TRBJ1-2
d_gene: TRBD1
abundance: -

CDR3aa: CASSNGLAGGPGETQYF
CDR3nt: TGTGCCAGCAGCAATGGGCTAGCGGGAGGGCCGGGAGAGACCCAGTACTTC
v_gene: TRBV21-1
j_gene: TRBJ2-5
d_gene: -
abundance: -

CDR3aa: CASRGPGQLTGELFF
CDR3nt: TGTGCCAGCAGGGGGCCGGGACAGCTCACCGGGGAGCTGTTTTTT
v_gene: TRBV5-4
j_gene: TRBJ2-2
d_gene: TRBD1
abundance: -

CDR3aa: CSASGTSGRSTGELFF
CDR3nt: TGCAGTGCTAGTGGGACTAGCGGGAGAAGCACCGGGGAGCTGTTTTTT
v_gene: TRBV20-1
j_gene: TRBJ2-2
d_gene: TRBD2
abundance: -

CDR3aa: CASSRSAGTDTQYF
CDR3nt: TGTGCCAGCAGCCGAAGCGCCGGCACAGATACGCAGTATTTT
v_gene: TRBV3-1/TRBV3-2
j_gene: TRBJ2-3
d_gene: -
abundance: -

CDR3aa: CASSWGTSGLYEQYF
CDR3nt: TGTGCCAGTAGTTGGGGGACTAGCGGTCTCTACGAGCAGTACTTC
v_gene: TRBV19
j_gene: TRBJ2-7
d_gene: TRBD2
abundance: few

CDR3aa: CASTGTGNSYEQYF
CDR3nt: TGTGCCTCGACGGGGACAGGGAATTCCTACGAGCAGTACTTC
v_gene: TRBV30
j_gene: TRBJ2-7
d_gene: TRBD1
abundance: once

CDR3aa: CASSSSTDTQYF
CDR3nt: TGTGCCAGCAGCTCGAGCACAGATACGCAGTATTTT
v_gene: TRBV5-4
j_gene: TRBJ2-3
d_gene: -
abundance: -

CDR3aa: CASSLAGDRGEAFF
CDR3nt: TGTGCCAGCAGCTTGGCCGGTGACAGGGGTGAAGCTTTCTTT
v_gene: TRBV5-8
j_gene: TRBJ1-1
d_gene: TRBD1
abundance: many

CDR3aa: CASSVLAGNTGELFF
CDR3nt: TGTGCCAGCAGTGTGCTAGCGGGGAACACCGGGGAGCTGTTTTTT
v_gene: TRBV6-4
j_gene: TRBJ2-2
d_gene: TRBD2
abundance: -

CDR3aa: CASSPGLKSEAFF
CDR3nt: TGTGCCAGTAGTCCAGGGTTGAAGTCTGAAGCTTTCTTT
v_gene: TRBV19
j_gene: TRBJ1-1
d_gene: -
abundance: -

CDR3aa: CASNRENYGYTF
CDR3nt: TGTGCCAGCAATCGGGAGAACTATGGCTACACCTTC
v_gene: TRBV2
j_gene: TRBJ1-2
d_gene: -
abundance: few

CDR3aa: CAISGLGQGGSPLHF
CDR3nt: TGTGCCATCAGTGGCCTGGGACAGGGTGGTTCACCCCTCCACTTT
v_gene: TRBV10-3
j_gene: TRBJ1-6
d_gene: TRBD1
abundance: -

CDR3aa: CASRPTAVNYGYTF
CDR3nt: TGTGCCAGTAGACCTACAGCGGTAAACTATGGCTACACCTTC
v_gene: TRBV19
j_gene: TRBJ1-2
d_gene: -
abundance: -

CDR3aa: CASTPRQGVPNQPQHF
CDR3nt: TGTGCCAGCACCCCCCGACAGGGGGTTCCCAATCAGCCCCAGCATTTT
v_gene: TRBV14
j_gene: TRBJ1-5
d_gene: TRBD1
abundance: -